The 19 T cell receptor beta chains reported below all come from one sample, sequenced in a study of radiotherapy plus CTLA-4 blockade in lung cancer (dated by TCRdb to the late 2010s). Library preparation employed the immunoSEQ multiplex PCR assay. Entries here come from immuneACCESS through TCRdb and include only in-frame sequences with V and J called. Some clones fail to appear in such tables; in the studies checked, an unresolved V gene covers under half of the shortfall, and the cause of the remainder is unknown. In all, the sample holds some 40,000 clones, and roughly 73% of those were seen once. 23% of the sample comes from the top ten. The sequencing used peripheral blood, collected from a patient treated with radiotherapy plus ipilimumab. Every receptor here comes from a human donor with non-small cell lung cancer that progressed on radiotherapy plus ipilimumab.

V gene TRBV12-5 combines with J gene TRBJ2-2; a possible D gene is TRBD2 (5 bases). The V gene's germline CDR1 is LGHNT and CDR2 FRNRAP. The CDR3 runs to 13 residues. CDR3 protein: CATGRGNTGELFF. CDR3 coding DNA: TGTGCAACGGGTCGGGGAAACACCGGGGAGCTGTTTTTT.

V is TRBV18 and J is TRBJ1-3; TRBD1 might be the D (6 bases). CDR1 KGHSH and CDR2 LQKENI come from the germline V gene. Trimming stripped 1 base from V and 4 bases from J, with 14 bases between. The CDR3 extends over 16 amino acids. The CDR3 here is CASSPQSGGAGNTIYF. For the CDR3, the DNA is TGTGCCAGCTCACCACAGTCGGGGGGCGCCGGAAACACCATATATTTT.

The chain carries TRBV5-5 and TRBJ1-5, with 12 bases matching TRBD1. The trim removed 3 bases at V and 5 bases at J, leaving 0 bases unmatched. The CDR3 extends over 14 amino acids. The germline gives CDR1 SGHKS, CDR2 YYEKEE (reference sequence). The CDR3 DNA reads as TGTGCCAGCAGCTGGGACAGGGGGCATCAGCCCCAGCATTTT. It encodes CASSWDRGHQPQHF.

This clone was detected only a few times. The gene calls are TRBV2 and TRBJ2-7; 13 bases fit TRBD2. CDR3 length: 13 amino acids. The J segment lost 1 base and the V segment lost 10 bases, leaving 1 base of the junction unmatched. Germline assignment: CDR1 SNHLY and CDR2 FYNNEI. This CDR3 is CAKGLAGSYEQYF. In DNA, the CDR3 is TGTGCCAAGGGACTAGCGGGGTCCTACGAGCAGTACTTC.

This clone has a handful of counts. The J gene is TRBJ1-1, the V gene TRBV27, with D tentatively TRBD1 (5 bases). With 2 bases removed from V and 1 base from J, the gap between germline ends came to 5 bases. From germline, CDR1 is MNHEY and CDR2 SMNVEV (reference sequence). CDR3 length equals 13 residues. The CDR3 reads CASSLQGNTEAFF. The CDR3 DNA is TGTGCCAGCAGTTTACAGGGGAACACTGAAGCTTTCTTT.

This clone was counted between two and nine times. V is TRBV11-2 and J is TRBJ1-1; D might be TRBD1 (6 bases). Trimming stripped 4 bases from V and 4 bases from J, with 10 bases between. CDR1 is SGHAT, CDR2 FQNNGV, per germline. CDR3 length: 13 amino acids. Written as DNA, the CDR3 is TGTGCCAGCAGCTCGACGACAGGCACTGAAGCTTTCTTT. As protein: CASSSTTGTEAFF.

The chain has TRBV4-3 and TRBJ2-3, with 9 bases identical to TRBD2. The CDR3 is 14 amino acids. The germline gives CDR1 LGHNA, CDR2 YSLEER. The ends lost 4 bases at V and 9 bases at J; junction bases unmatched: 8. CDR3 nucleotides: TGCGCCAGCAGCCGTAGCGGGGGCGCCGAAACGCAGTATTTT. This translates into CASSRSGGAETQYF.

The chain couples TRBV5-1 to TRBJ1-5; perhaps TRBD1 as D (5 bases). CDR3 size: 13 residues. V lost 4 bases, J lost 3 bases, and 8 bases lay in between. Germline values: CDR1 SGHRS, CDR2 YFSETQ. The CDR3 here is CASSGGDNQPQHF. The CDR3 DNA reads TGCGCCAGCAGCGGGGGGGACAATCAGCCCCAGCATTTT.

This clone was seen once. The chain links TRBV2 to TRBJ2-1, with TRBD1 as a possible D gene (6 bases). V was clipped by 5 bases and J by 6 bases, with 14 bases between them. The CDR3 loop spans 14 amino acids. Per the germline V gene, CDR1 is SNHLY and CDR2 is FYNNEI. The CDR3 reads CASSNPGQLNEQFF. The CDR3, as DNA: TGTGCCAGCAGTAACCCCGGACAGCTCAATGAGCAGTTCTTC. The full variable domain, its missing parts supplied by reference TRBV2 and TRBJ2-1, is EPEVTQTPSHQVTQMGQEVILRCVPISNHLYFYWYRQILGQKVEFLVSFYNNEISEKSEIFDDQFSVERPDGSNFTLKIRSTKLEDSAMYFCASSNPGQLNEQFFGPGTRLTVL.

The sample holds a few counts of this clone. The chain employs TRBV4-1 and TRBJ2-2; 9 positions agree with TRBD2. The length of the CDR3 is 15 residues. Looked up from germline, CDR1 is MGHRA and CDR2 is YSYEKL. V lost 6 bases to trimming and J lost 7 bases; unmatched junction nucleotides: 9. The chain's CDR3 is CASSPERGDLGELFF. The CDR3 nucleotides are TGCGCCAGCAGTCCCGAGCGGGGGGACCTCGGGGAGCTGTTTTTT.

The chain carries TRBV11-3 and TRBJ2-2; 9 bases are a match to TRBD2. V dropped 5 bases and J dropped 1; count of bases not matched to a gene: 2. CDR1 and CDR2 from the germline V gene are SGHNT and YENEEA. This CDR3 has 15 residues. The CDR3 DNA follows: TGTGCCAGCAGCCGCGGGGGGGGGAACACCGGGGAGCTGTTTTTT. Translated, it gives CASSRGGGNTGELFF.

This clone was counted between two and nine times. The J gene is TRBJ2-5, the V gene TRBV15; 10 bases align to TRBD2. With 0 bases clipped from V and 5 bases from J, the junction kept 6 bases outside the gene matches. Germline CDR1 is LNHNV and CDR2 is YYDKDF (reference sequence). The CDR3 contains 16 residues. Here the CDR3 DNA reads TGTGCCACCAGCAGAGAGCGTACTAGCGGGGTCGAGACCCAGTACTTC. This translates into CATSRERTSGVETQYF.

The chain employs TRBV14 and TRBJ1-1; TRBD1 might be the D (5 bases). Germline CDR1 SGHDN, CDR2 FVKESK. The V end was cut by 1 base, the J end by 1 base, with 7 bases between. The CDR3 has 14 amino acids. CDR3 nucleotides: TGTGCCAGCAGCCAAGGGGGGGGGAACACTGAAGCTTTCTTT. It is translated as CASSQGGGNTEAFF. The entire variable domain, with the rest obtained from reference TRBV14 and TRBJ1-1, is as follows: EAGVTQFPSHSVIEKGQTVTLRCDPISGHDNLYWYRRVMGKEIKFLLHFVKESKQDESGMPNNRFLAERTGGTYSTLKVQPAELEDSGVYFCASSQGGGNTEAFFGQGTRLTVV.

The V call is TRBV6-1, the J call TRBJ2-1, with 9 nucleotides matching TRBD1. Germline assignment: CDR1 MNHNS and CDR2 SASEGT. Losses at the gene ends were 7 bases for V and 8 bases for J; bases not matched to a gene: 12. The CDR3 spans 15 residues. CDR3 protein: CASTTPGQGLDEQFF. The CDR3 DNA follows: TGTGCCAGCACCACCCCGGGACAGGGTCTGGATGAGCAGTTCTTC.

The V gene is TRBV28, the J gene TRBJ2-7; TRBD2 matches at 9 bases. Per the germline V gene, CDR1 is MDHEN and CDR2 is SYDVKM. The CDR3 consists of 16 residues. V shed 4 bases and J 4 bases; nucleotides not matched to a gene: 11. For the CDR3, the DNA is TGTGCCAGCAGTTGGGGGCTTAGACTAGCGGATTACGAGCAGTACTTC. It translates to CASSWGLRLADYEQYF.

The gene calls are TRBV2 and TRBJ2-7; D ambiguous. With 2 bases removed from V and 0 bases from J, the gap between germline ends came to 8 bases. Per the germline V gene, CDR1 is SNHLY and CDR2 is FYNNEI. This CDR3 region has 14 residues. CDR3 protein: CASSESGTSYEQYF. CDR3 in DNA: TGTGCCAGCAGTGAATCGGGTACCTCCTACGAGCAGTACTTC.

The chain has TRBV6-1 and TRBJ1-6, with D possibly TRBD1 on 6 matching bases. V lost 1 base, J lost 3 bases, and 7 bases lay in between. This CDR3 contains 15 residues. CDR1 is MNHNS, CDR2 SASEGT, per germline. The CDR3 DNA reads TGTGCCAGCAGTGAAGAGACAGGCTATAATTCACCCCTCCACTTT. The encoded protein is CASSEETGYNSPLHF.

The V gene is TRBV5-4, the J gene TRBJ1-3; D is unclear. The V and J ends lost 0 bases and 3 bases respectively, with 16 bases between them. The CDR3 totals 17 residues. Germline-derived CDR1 and CDR2 are SGHNT and YYREEE (reference sequence). CDR3: CASSLDSLFALGNTIYF. The CDR3 DNA follows: TGTGCCAGCAGCTTGGACAGTTTGTTCGCTCTTGGAAACACCATATATTTT.

This chain's CDR3 is CASSRRGGDGYTF. The CDR3 region has the DNA TGTGCCAGCAGTCGGAGGGGGGGCGATGGCTACACCTTC. J is TRBJ1-2 and V is TRBV7-9, with a weak D call TRBD1 (6 bases). The CDR3 totals 13 residues. Germline CDR1 is SEHNR and CDR2 is FQNEAQ (reference sequence). V gave up 6 bases and J gave up 6 bases, with 14 bases separating them.